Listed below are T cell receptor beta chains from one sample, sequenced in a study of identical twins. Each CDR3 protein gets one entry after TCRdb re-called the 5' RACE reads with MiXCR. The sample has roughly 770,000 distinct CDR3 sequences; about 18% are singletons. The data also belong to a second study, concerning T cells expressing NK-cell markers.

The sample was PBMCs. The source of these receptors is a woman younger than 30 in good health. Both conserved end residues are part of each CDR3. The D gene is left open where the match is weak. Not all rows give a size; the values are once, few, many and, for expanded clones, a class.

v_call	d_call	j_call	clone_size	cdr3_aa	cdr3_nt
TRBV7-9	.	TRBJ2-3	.	CASSLRLSSTDTQYF	TGTGCCAGCAGCTTAAGACTTTCTAGCACAGATACGCAGTATTTT
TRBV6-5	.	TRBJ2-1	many	CASREHWEQFF	TGTGCCAGCAGGGAACATTGGGAGCAGTTCTTC
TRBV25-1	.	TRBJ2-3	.	CASSENPSTESGDTQYF	TGTGCCAGCAGTGAAAATCCTAGCACCGAGAGTGGAGATACGCAGTATTTT
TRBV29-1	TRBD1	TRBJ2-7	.	CSVEDSAGQGYEQYF	TGCAGCGTTGAAGATTCAGCTGGACAGGGCTACGAGCAGTACTTC
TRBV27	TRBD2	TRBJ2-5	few	CASQKEGLAGLETQYF	TGTGCCAGCCAAAAAGAGGGACTAGCGGGGCTGGAGACCCAGTACTTC
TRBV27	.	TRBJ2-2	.	CASSFIWGHRELFF	TGTGCCAGCAGTTTTATTTGGGGTCACAGGGAGCTGTTTTTT
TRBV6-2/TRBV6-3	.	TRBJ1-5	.	CASQYTGKRDQPQHF	TGTGCCAGCCAATACACGGGGAAAAGGGATCAGCCCCAGCATTTT
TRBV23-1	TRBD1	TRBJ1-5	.	CASSLLDRKNQPQHF	TGCGCCAGCAGTCTACTGGACAGGAAGAACCAGCCCCAGCATTTT
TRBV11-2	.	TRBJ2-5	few	CASSLIGREETQYF	TGTGCCAGCAGCTTAATCGGGAGAGAAGAGACCCAGTACTTC
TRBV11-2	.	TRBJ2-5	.	CASSPILVGETQYF	TGTGCCAGCAGTCCGATTCTAGTAGGGGAGACCCAGTACTTC
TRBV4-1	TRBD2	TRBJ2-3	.	CASSLRTSGTGLTDTQYF	TGCGCCAGCAGCCTCCGGACTAGCGGGACAGGTCTCACAGATACGCAGTATTTT
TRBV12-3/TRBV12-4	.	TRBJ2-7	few	CASSYTGGEYEQYF	TGTGCCAGCAGTTATACAGGGGGGGAATACGAGCAGTACTTC
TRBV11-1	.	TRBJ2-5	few	CASSLGGRGQETQYF	TGTGCCAGCAGCTTAGGTGGCCGGGGACAAGAGACCCAGTACTTC
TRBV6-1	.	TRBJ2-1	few	CASRLHGGSYNEQFF	TGTGCCAGCAGACTCCACGGGGGATCCTACAATGAGCAGTTCTTC
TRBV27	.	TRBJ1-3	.	CASRDSSGNTIYF	TGTGCCAGCAGGGACAGCTCTGGAAACACCATATATTTT
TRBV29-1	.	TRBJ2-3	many	CSVAFTGKADTQYF	TGCAGCGTTGCCTTCACAGGGAAGGCAGATACGCAGTATTTT
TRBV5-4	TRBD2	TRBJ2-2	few	CASSSGLAGVVGELFF	TGTGCCAGCAGCTCGGGACTAGCGGGAGTTGTCGGGGAGCTGTTTTTT
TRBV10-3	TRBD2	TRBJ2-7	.	CATTSGAAYEQYF	TGTGCCACAACTAGCGGAGCCGCCTACGAGCAGTACTTC
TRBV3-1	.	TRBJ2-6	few	CASSTRGANVLTF	TGTGCCAGCAGCACCAGGGGGGCCAACGTCCTGACTTTC
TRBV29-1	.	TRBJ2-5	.	CSVLEKEETQYF	TGCAGCGTTTTGGAAAAAGAAGAGACCCAGTACTTC